This TCR beta chain was recovered during a study of cytomegalovirus exposure and HLA in healthy donors. Primers included in the PCR were 60 Vbeta and 13 Jbeta primers. Method: immunoSEQ multiplex PCR; TCRdb's copy keeps in-frame clones and lacks some. The profile shows roughly 160,000 clones, about 85% of them singletons. The CDR3 is 15 residues long. Germline V gene data show CDR1 as SGHAT and CDR2 as FQNNGV. Sequenced sample: PBMCs. The source of this sequence is a man aged 30 to 39 in good health and CMV-seropositive. V is TRBV11-2 and J is TRBJ2-7; D could derive from TRBD1 or TRBD2 (5 bases each). The CDR3, as DNA: TGTGCCAGCAGCCTAGACAGAACTAGCTCCTACGAGCAGTACGTC. Translation gives CASSLDRTSSYEQYV.